The next 21 T cell receptor beta chains were all read from a single sample in a study of cytomegalovirus exposure and HLA in healthy donors. The PCR made use of 60 Vbeta and 13 Jbeta primers. Generated by immunoSEQ multiplex PCR, the TCRdb table keeps only in-frame clones and is missing some. The sample holds under 150,000 clones. The sample was PBMCs. The receptors originated from a woman aged 55-75 years in good health and CMV-seronegative.

The chain is built from TRBV19 and TRBJ1-6; D gene uncertain. CDR1 is LNHDA and CDR2 is SQIVND in the germline V gene (reference sequence). Trimming cost V 5 bases and J 0 bases, with 8 bases left between them. CDR3 length equals 15 residues. The CDR3 DNA reads as TGTGCCAGTAGTCGTGGTAGCTCCTATAATTCACCCCTCCACTTT. It codes for CASSRGSSYNSPLHF.

The V gene is TRBV6-1, the J gene TRBJ2-7, with 8 bases matching TRBD1. The CDR3 has 14 amino acids. The germline gives CDR1 MNHNS, CDR2 SASEGT. Trimming cost V 5 bases and J 4 bases; bases outside gene matches: 7. The CDR3 DNA is TGTGCCAGCAGTTGGACAGGGACCCCGTACGAGCAGTACTTC. Protein: CASSWTGTPYEQYF.

The rearrangement links TRBV4-1 to TRBJ1-2; TRBD1 matches at 8 bases. The CDR3 consists of 13 residues. Trimming at V came to 3 bases and at J to 7 bases, leaving 4 bases not matched to a gene. Germline V gene lookup returns CDR1 MGHRA and CDR2 YSYEKL. DNA for the CDR3: TGCGCCAGCAGCCAGACAGGGGTGGGTGGCTACACCTTC. The encoded protein is CASSQTGVGGYTF.

CDR3 protein: CASSLGLGENEQFF. CDR3 nucleotide sequence: TGTGCCAGCAGCTTGGGACTAGGGGAAAATGAGCAGTTCTTC. The gene calls are TRBV11-2 and TRBJ2-1; 8 positions match TRBD2. V was clipped by 3 bases and J by 7 bases; unmatched bases: 5. The CDR3 sequence is 14 residues long. Germline V gene lookup returns CDR1 SGHAT and CDR2 FQNNGV.

The chain carries TRBV5-6 and TRBJ1-1; D not resolved. CDR1 is SGHDT and CDR2 is YYEEEE in the germline V gene. The CDR3 runs 13 residues. V was clipped by 2 bases and J by 10 bases, with 15 bases between them. Here the CDR3 reads CASSFRSRRVAFF. CDR3 in DNA: TGTGCCAGCAGCTTCCGGTCTCGGAGGGTAGCTTTCTTT.

This chain links TRBV28 with TRBJ1-2, with D perhaps matching TRBD1 (5 bases). The CDR3 has 12 residues. The V gene's germline CDR1 is MDHEN and CDR2 SYDVKM. V was cut by 6 bases and J by 1 base, with 6 bases left in between. The CDR3 DNA is TGTGCCAGCAGGACAGATAACTATGGCTACACCTTC. It yields the protein CASRTDNYGYTF.

The CDR3 DNA reads as TGTGCCAGCAGCCCAGTGGCCTACGAGCAGTACTTC. The encoded protein is CASSPVAYEQYF. The chain carries TRBV13 and TRBJ2-7; D ambiguous. The V gene's germline CDR1 is PRHDT and CDR2 FYEKMQ (reference sequence). CDR3 size: 12 residues. The V and J ends lost 5 bases and 2 bases respectively, with 7 bases between them.

The chain employs TRBV28 and TRBJ1-6; D remains unclear. Germline loops: CDR1 MDHEN, CDR2 SYDVKM. V was pared by 7 bases and J by 7 bases, with 8 bases between. This CDR3 is 12 amino acids long. The CDR3 sequence: CASKGGNSPLHF. The DNA for the CDR3 is TGTGCCAGCAAGGGAGGGAATTCACCCCTCCACTTT.

This rearrangement joins TRBV5-1 to TRBJ1-2; D remains unclear. The CDR3 loop spans 15 amino acids. Per the germline V gene, CDR1 is SGHRS and CDR2 is YFSETQ. Trimming removed 0 bases at V and 0 bases at J, with 9 bases between. The CDR3 protein is CASSLVHSANYGYTF. Written as DNA, the CDR3 is TGCGCCAGCAGCTTGGTGCACTCGGCTAACTATGGCTACACCTTC.

This chain uses TRBV6-5 with TRBJ2-7, with 8 bases matching TRBD1. Germline V gene sequence: CDR1 MNHEY, CDR2 SVGAGI. The CDR3 runs 15 residues. Losses at the gene ends were 2 bases for V and 5 bases for J; bases not matched to a gene: 8. Written as DNA, the CDR3 is TGTGCCAGCAGTTACACCGGGACAGGAGGGAACGAGCAGTACTTC. Protein product: CASSYTGTGGNEQYF.

The chain links TRBV28 to TRBJ2-5, with D possibly being TRBD1 (5 bases). Trimming removed 7 bases at V and 4 bases at J, with 13 bases between. CDR3 size: 13 residues. The V gene's germline CDR1 is MDHEN and CDR2 SYDVKM. The CDR3 sequence is CASTSGSRETQYF. The CDR3 DNA reads TGTGCCAGCACATCAGGGTCTCGAGAGACCCAGTACTTC.

The gene calls are TRBV28 and TRBJ1-5; 8 bases align to TRBD1. The ends lost 5 bases at V and 0 bases at J; junction bases unmatched: 9. The CDR3 sequence is 17 residues long. Germline assignment: CDR1 MDHEN and CDR2 SYDVKM. The CDR3 DNA reads TGTGCCAGCAGTCTCAGGACAGGGACGAATAGCAATCAGCCCCAGCATTTT. It yields the protein CASSLRTGTNSNQPQHF. Using reference TRBV28 and TRBJ1-5 for the parts outside the CDR3, the full variable domain is DVKVTQSSRYLVKRTGEKVFLECVQDMDHENMFWYRQDPGLGLRLIYFSYDVKMKEKGDIPEGYSVSREKKERFSLILESASTNQTSMYLCASSLRTGTNSNQPQHFGDGTRLSIL.

The genes are TRBV19 and TRBJ1-1; 7 bases are a match to TRBD1. The V gene's germline CDR1 is LNHDA and CDR2 SQIVND (reference sequence). With V trimmed by 3 bases and J by 5 bases, 9 bases remained unmatched. The CDR3 is 15 amino acids. The DNA of the CDR3 is TGTGCCAGTAGTATTGTTAGGGGGCGAGTAACTGAAGCTTTCTTT. Its translation: CASSIVRGRVTEAFF.

The chain recombines TRBV30 with TRBJ2-7; D perhaps matches TRBD1 (5 bases). Germline V CDR1 and CDR2: GTSNPN, SVGIG (reference sequence). CDR3 length: 15 amino acids. V gave up 5 bases and J gave up 3 bases, with 20 bases separating them. The CDR3: CAWVGKGKLGYEQYF. Written as DNA, the CDR3 is TGTGCCTGGGTTGGAAAGGGGAAGTTGGGCTACGAGCAGTACTTC.

The rearrangement links TRBV2 to TRBJ2-7; weak D call: TRBD1 (5 bases). V was cut by 7 bases and J by 4 bases, with 8 bases left in between. Germline V lookup: CDR1 SNHLY, CDR2 FYNNEI. This CDR3 is built from 11 residues. CDR3 DNA sequence: TGTGCCAGCAAACAGGAATACGAGCAGTACTTC. Translation gives CASKQEYEQYF.

The chain carries TRBV6-1 and TRBJ2-1; 8 bases are a match to TRBD1. The CDR3 consists of 15 residues. Germline V CDR1 and CDR2: MNHNS, SASEGT. Germline trimming cut 7 bases from V and 1 base from J; bases unmatched to any gene: 6. For the CDR3, the DNA is TGTGCCAGCAAGACAGGGGAGTGGTCCTACAATGAGCAGTTCTTC. Translating it yields CASKTGEWSYNEQFF.

This chain connects TRBV10-3 to TRBJ2-2; the match to TRBD1 covers 9 bases. CDR3 size: 15 residues. The germline gives CDR1 ENHRY, CDR2 SYGVKD. Trimming removed 4 bases from V and 5 bases from J; junction bases left unmatched: 5. The CDR3 here is CAISGSTGGTGELFF. DNA of the CDR3: TGTGCCATCAGTGGCTCGACAGGGGGGACCGGGGAGCTGTTTTTT.

The V and J genes are TRBV7-9 and TRBJ1-5; D perhaps matches TRBD1 (5 bases). CDR3 length: 15 residues. Trimming removed 4 bases from V and 3 bases from J, with 13 bases in between. From germline, CDR1 is SEHNR and CDR2 FQNEAQ (reference sequence). The CDR3 DNA reads as TGTGCCAGCAGCTCAGGCAGGGCCCCCAATCAGCCCCAGCATTTT. Amino acids: CASSSGRAPNQPQHF.

V gene TRBV12-5 combines with J gene TRBJ2-7, with a weak D call TRBD2 (6 bases). Germline V gene lookup returns CDR1 LGHNT and CDR2 FRNRAP. CDR3 size: 15 residues. V was trimmed by 4 bases and J by 3 bases, leaving 16 bases between them. DNA of the CDR3: TGTGCTAGTGGTTCGGGGGACGGGAGAGGCTACGAGCAGTACTTC. It encodes CASGSGDGRGYEQYF.

The gene calls are TRBV11-2 and TRBJ2-7; 7 bases align to TRBD1. This CDR3 is 16 amino acids long. V shed 1 base, J shed 3 bases, and the junction held 9 bases outside the gene matches. From germline, CDR1 is SGHAT and CDR2 FQNNGV. The CDR3 sequence: CASSLVLGQALYEQYF. The DNA for the CDR3 is TGTGCCAGCAGCTTAGTGCTCGGACAGGCGCTCTACGAGCAGTACTTC.

This chain connects TRBV11-2 to TRBJ1-1, with D unresolved. This CDR3 has 14 amino acids. Deletions cut 5 bases from V and 3 bases from J, with 13 bases between. The V gene's germline CDR1 is SGHAT and CDR2 FQNNGV. The chain's CDR3 is CASSPRIGDTEAFF. The CDR3 region has the DNA TGTGCCAGCAGCCCCCGGATCGGGGACACTGAAGCTTTCTTT.